Listed below are T cell receptor beta chains from one sample, sequenced in a study of cytomegalovirus exposure and HLA in healthy donors. The table came from immunoSEQ multiplex PCR; TCRdb's copy has only in-frame clones and leaves some out. The sample lists 100,000 to 150,000 clones, 80% seen once, with 1% in the top ten. Sequencing was carried out using PBMCs. The receptor source for this set is a man between 40 and 49 years old in good health and CMV-seronegative. Both conserved end residues are part of each CDR3. A D gene is named only where the DNA matches it firmly. Clone size is shown for a subset of rows, as once, few, many or a class of expanded clone.

V,D,J,size,CDR3,DNA
TRBV6-1,TRBD1,TRBJ2-1,NA,CASSVVGTGLYNEQFF,TGTGCCAGCAGTGTGGTGGGGACAGGGTTGTACAATGAGCAGTTCTTC
TRBV18,NA,TRBJ1-1,NA,CASSPPGAMNTEAFF,TGTGCCAGCTCACCACCAGGGGCCATGAACACTGAAGCTTTCTTT
TRBV18,NA,TRBJ2-3,NA,CASSPPGGGDTQYF,TGTGCCAGCTCACCACCCGGGGGAGGAGATACGCAGTATTTT
TRBV13,NA,TRBJ2-7,NA,CASSFGATSSYEQYF,TGTGCCAGCAGCTTTGGAGCGACTAGCTCCTACGAGCAGTACTTC
TRBV11-2,NA,TRBJ2-7,NA,CASSAQGLRLYEQYF,TGTGCCAGCAGCGCTCAGGGTTTACGGCTCTACGAGCAGTACTTC
TRBV19,NA,TRBJ2-1,NA,CASSIDLAGAPNEQFF,TGTGCCAGTAGTATAGATCTGGCGGGGGCCCCCAATGAGCAGTTCTTC
TRBV28,TRBD1,TRBJ1-2,NA,CASSLPGTVNYGYTF,TGTGCCAGCAGTTTACCCGGGACAGTCAACTATGGCTACACCTTC
TRBV30,NA,TRBJ2-6,NA,CAGQRSGANVLTF,TGTGCCGGACAGAGGTCTGGGGCCAACGTCCTGACTTTC
TRBV19,NA,TRBJ2-1,NA,CASSINRWSEQFF,TGTGCCAGTAGTATAAACAGGTGGAGTGAGCAGTTCTTC
TRBV5-5,NA,TRBJ1-2,NA,CASSRNNRGVTANYGYTF,TGTGCCAGCAGCCGGAATAACCGGGGGGTCACAGCTAACTATGGCTACACCTTC
TRBV28,TRBD2,TRBJ2-7,once,CASSPIAGNEQYF,TGTGCCAGCAGCCCTATAGCGGGAAACGAGCAGTACTTC
TRBV10-3,NA,TRBJ1-1,NA,CAIRSLDRDTEAFF,TGTGCCATCAGGAGCCTCGACCGGGACACTGAAGCTTTCTTT
TRBV18,TRBD1,TRBJ2-1,NA,CASSETGGNEQFF,TGTGCCAGCTCCGAAACAGGGGGCAATGAGCAGTTCTTC